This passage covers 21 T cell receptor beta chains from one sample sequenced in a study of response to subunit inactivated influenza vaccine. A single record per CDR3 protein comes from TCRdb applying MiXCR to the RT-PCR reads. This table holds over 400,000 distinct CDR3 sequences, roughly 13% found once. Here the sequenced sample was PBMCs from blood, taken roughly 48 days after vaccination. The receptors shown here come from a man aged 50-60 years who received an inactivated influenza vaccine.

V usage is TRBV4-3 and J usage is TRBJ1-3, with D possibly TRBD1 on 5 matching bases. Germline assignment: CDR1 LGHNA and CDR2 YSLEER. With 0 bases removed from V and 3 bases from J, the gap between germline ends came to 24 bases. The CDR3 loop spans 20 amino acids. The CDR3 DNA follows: TGCGCCAGCAGCCAAGAACATCGCTTCTGGGGGGTAGTAAGTGGAAACACCATATATTTT. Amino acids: CASSQEHRFWGVVSGNTIYF.

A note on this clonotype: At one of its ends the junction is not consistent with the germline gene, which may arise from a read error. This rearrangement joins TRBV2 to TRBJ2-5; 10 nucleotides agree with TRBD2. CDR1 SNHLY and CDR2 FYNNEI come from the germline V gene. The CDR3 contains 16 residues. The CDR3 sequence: CASSEVSGGPQETQYF. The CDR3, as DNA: TGTGCCAGCAGCGAAGTTAGCGGGGGGCCCCAAGAGACCCAGTACTTC.

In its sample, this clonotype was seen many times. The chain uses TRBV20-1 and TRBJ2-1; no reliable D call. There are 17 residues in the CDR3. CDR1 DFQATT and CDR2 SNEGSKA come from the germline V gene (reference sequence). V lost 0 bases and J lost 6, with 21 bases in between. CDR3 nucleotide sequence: TGCAGTGCTAGAGATTCTTTCGACCCGAATCATCTCAATGAGCAGTTCTTC. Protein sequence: CSARDSFDPNHLNEQFF.

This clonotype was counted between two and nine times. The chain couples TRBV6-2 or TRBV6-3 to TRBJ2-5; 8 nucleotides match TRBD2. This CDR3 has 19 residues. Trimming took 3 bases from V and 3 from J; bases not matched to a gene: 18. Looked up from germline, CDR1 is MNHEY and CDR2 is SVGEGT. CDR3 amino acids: CASSYSYLAIAGREETQYF. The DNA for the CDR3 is TGTGCCAGCAGTTATTCGTACCTCGCTATAGCGGGACGAGAAGAGACCCAGTACTTC.

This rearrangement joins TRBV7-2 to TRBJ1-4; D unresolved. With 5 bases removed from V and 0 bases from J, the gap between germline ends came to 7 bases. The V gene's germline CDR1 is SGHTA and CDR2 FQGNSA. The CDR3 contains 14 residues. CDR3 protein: CASSPRPTNEKLFF. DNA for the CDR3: TGTGCCAGCAGCCCCCGCCCAACTAATGAAAAACTGTTTTTT.

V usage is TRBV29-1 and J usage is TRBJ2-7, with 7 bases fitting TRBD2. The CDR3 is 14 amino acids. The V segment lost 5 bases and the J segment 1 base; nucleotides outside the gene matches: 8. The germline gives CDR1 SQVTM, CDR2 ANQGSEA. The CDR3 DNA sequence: TGCAGCGTTAGCCGGGACTACCCATCCTACGAGCAGTACTTC. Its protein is CSVSRDYPSYEQYF.

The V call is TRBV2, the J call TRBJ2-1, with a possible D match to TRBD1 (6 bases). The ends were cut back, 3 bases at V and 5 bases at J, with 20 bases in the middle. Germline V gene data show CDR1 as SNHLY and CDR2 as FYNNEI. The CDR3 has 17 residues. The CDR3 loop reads CASSDWGTGHPNNEQFF. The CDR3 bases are TGTGCCAGCAGTGATTGGGGGACGGGACATCCAAACAATGAGCAGTTCTTC.

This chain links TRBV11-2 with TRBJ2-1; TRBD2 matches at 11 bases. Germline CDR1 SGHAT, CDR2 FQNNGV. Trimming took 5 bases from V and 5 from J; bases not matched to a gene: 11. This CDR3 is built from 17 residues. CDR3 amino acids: CASSLPGLADFNNEQFF. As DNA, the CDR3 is TGTGCCAGCAGCCTCCCGGGACTAGCGGATTTCAACAATGAGCAGTTCTTC.

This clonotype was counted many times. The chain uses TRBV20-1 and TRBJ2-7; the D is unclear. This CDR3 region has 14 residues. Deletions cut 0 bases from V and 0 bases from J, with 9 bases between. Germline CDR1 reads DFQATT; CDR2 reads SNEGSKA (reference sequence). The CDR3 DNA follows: TGCAGTGCTAGAGACGGCTTTGACTCCTACGAGCAGTACTTC. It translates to CSARDGFDSYEQYF.

The CDR3 protein is CASSQEAGKFF. The CDR3 nucleotides read TGTGCCAGCAGCCAAGAGGCAGGGAAGTTCTTC. This sequence joins TRBV3-1 and TRBJ2-1; tentatively, D is TRBD1 (5 bases). V was shortened by 0 bases and J by 14 bases, with 8 bases between the two germline ends. The CDR3 runs 11 residues. The germline V gene encodes CDR1 LGHDT and CDR2 YNNKEL (reference sequence).

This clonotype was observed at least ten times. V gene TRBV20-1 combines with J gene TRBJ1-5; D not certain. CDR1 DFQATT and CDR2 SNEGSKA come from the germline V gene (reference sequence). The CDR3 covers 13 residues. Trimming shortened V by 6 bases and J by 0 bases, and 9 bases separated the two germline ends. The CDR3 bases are TGCAGTGCCCGCAGGTATAGCAATCAGCCCCAGCATTTT. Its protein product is CSARRYSNQPQHF.

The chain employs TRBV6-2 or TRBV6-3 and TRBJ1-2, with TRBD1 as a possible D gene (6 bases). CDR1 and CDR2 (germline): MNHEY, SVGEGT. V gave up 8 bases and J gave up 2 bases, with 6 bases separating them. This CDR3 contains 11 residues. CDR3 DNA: TGTGCCAGCGGACAGAACTATGGCTACACCTTC. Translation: CASGQNYGYTF.

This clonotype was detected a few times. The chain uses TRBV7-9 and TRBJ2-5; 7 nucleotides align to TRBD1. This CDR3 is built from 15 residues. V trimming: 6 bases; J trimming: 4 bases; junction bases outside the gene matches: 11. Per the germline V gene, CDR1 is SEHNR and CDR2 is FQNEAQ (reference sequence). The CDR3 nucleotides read TGTGCCAGCAGTTTGACAGGGCCACTGGGAGAGACCCAGTACTTC. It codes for CASSLTGPLGETQYF.

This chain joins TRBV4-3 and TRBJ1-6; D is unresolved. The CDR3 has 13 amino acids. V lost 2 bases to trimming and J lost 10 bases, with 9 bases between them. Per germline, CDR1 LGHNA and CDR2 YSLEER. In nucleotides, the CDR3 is TGCGCCAGCAGCCAAACGTCGGGATCACCCCTCCACTTT. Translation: CASSQTSGSPLHF.

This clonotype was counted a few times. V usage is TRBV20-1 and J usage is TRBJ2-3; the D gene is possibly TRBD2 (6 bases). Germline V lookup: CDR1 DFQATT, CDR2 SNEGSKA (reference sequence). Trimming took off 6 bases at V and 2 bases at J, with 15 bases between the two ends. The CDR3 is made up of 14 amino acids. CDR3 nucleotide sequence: TGCAGTGCGGAGGGGCCGATGTTCACAGATACGCAGTATTTT. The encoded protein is CSAEGPMFTDTQYF.

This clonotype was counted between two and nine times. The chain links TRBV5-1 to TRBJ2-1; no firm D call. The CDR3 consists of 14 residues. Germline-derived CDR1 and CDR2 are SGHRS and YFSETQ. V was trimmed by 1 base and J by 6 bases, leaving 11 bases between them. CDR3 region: CASSLSRMANEQFF. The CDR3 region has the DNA TGCGCCAGCAGCTTGTCAAGGATGGCCAATGAGCAGTTCTTC.

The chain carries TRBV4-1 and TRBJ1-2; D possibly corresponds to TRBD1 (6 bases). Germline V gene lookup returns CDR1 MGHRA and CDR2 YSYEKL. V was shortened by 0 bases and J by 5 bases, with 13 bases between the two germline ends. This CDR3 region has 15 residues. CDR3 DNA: TGCGCCAGCAGCCAAGATGTGGGGGCGGGGTATGGCTACACCTTC. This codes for CASSQDVGAGYGYTF.

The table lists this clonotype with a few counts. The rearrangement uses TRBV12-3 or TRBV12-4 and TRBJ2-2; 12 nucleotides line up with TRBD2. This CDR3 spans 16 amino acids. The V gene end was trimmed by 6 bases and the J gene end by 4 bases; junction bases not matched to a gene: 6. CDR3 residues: CASSLTSGRRTGELFF. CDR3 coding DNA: TGTGCCAGCAGCCTGACTAGCGGGAGACGCACCGGGGAGCTGTTTTTT.

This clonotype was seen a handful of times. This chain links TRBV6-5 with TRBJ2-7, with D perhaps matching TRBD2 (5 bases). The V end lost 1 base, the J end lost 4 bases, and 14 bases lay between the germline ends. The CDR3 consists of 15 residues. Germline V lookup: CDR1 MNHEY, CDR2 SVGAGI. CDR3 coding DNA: TGTGCCAGCAGTTACTTTGTAGGGAGTGGGTACGAGCAGTACTTC. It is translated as CASSYFVGSGYEQYF.

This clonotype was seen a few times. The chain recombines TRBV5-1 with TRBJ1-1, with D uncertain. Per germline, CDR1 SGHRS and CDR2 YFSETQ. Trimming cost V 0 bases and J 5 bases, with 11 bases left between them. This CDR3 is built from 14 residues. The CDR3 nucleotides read TGCGCCAGCAGCTTGGTGTGGACGGGAACTGAAGCTTTCTTT. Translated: CASSLVWTGTEAFF.

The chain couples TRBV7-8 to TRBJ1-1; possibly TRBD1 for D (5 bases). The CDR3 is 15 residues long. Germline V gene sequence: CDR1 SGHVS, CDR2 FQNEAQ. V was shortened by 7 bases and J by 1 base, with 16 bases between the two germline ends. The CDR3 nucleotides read TGTGCCAGCATCCCAAGGATGACAGAGAACACTGAAGCTTTCTTT. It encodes CASIPRMTENTEAFF.